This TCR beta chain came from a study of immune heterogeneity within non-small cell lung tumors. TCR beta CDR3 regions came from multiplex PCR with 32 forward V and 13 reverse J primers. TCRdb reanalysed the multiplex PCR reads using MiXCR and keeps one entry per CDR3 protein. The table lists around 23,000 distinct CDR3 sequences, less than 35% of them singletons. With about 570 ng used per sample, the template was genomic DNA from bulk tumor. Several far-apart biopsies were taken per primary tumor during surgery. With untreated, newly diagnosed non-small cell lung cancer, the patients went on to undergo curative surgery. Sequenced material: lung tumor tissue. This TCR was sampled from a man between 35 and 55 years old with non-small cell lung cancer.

CDR3 DNA: TGCGCCAGCAGCCAAGTTTACGTAGTCGACGGTGAGCAGTTCTTC. Translated: CASSQVYVVDGEQFF. V usage is TRBV4-3 and J usage is TRBJ2-1; unclear D gene. Trimming pared 1 base from V and 9 bases from J, leaving 16 bases between. CDR1 and CDR2 from the germline V gene are LGHNA and YSLEER. This CDR3 is built from 15 residues.